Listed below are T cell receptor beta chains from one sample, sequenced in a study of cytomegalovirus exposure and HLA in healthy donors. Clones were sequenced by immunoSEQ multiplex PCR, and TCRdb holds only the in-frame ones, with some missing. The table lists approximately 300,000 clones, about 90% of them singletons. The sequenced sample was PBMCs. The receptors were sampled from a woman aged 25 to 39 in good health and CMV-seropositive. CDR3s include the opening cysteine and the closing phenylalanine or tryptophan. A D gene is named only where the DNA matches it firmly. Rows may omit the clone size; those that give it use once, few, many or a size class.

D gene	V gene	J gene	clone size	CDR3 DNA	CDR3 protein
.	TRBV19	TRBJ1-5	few	TGTGCCAGTAGTGCACCACAGGTTAGCAATCAGCCCCAGCATTTT	CASSAPQVSNQPQHF
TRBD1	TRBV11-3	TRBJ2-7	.	TGTGCCAGCAGCCCGGCAGGGGGCCATTACGAGCAGTACTTC	CASSPAGGHYEQYF
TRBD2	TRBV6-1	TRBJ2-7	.	TGTGCCAGCAGTGAAACTAGCGGGAGGGCCATTTACGAGCAGTACTTC	CASSETSGRAIYEQYF
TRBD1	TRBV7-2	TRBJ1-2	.	TGTGCCAGCAGCTTTGAGGACAGGGTGACCTATGGCTACACCTTC	CASSFEDRVTYGYTF
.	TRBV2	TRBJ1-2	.	TGTGCCAGCGACAACAACCTCCCCTATGGCTACACCTTC	CASDNNLPYGYTF
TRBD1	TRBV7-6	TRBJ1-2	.	TGTGCCAGCAGCTTACTTCGGACAGGAAATGGCTACACCTTC	CASSLLRTGNGYTF
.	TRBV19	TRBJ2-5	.	TGTGCCAGTAGTATGGATCACCAAGAGACCCAGTACTTC	CASSMDHQETQYF
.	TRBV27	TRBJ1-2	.	TGTGCCAGCAGTCTCCTTGAGGGGAATGGCTACACCTTC	CASSLLEGNGYTF
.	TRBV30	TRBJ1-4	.	TGTGCCTCTCAACGACGAAATGAAAAACTGTTTTTT	CASQRRNEKLFF
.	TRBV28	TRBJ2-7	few	TGTGCCAGCAGTCCAAGCGCTTACGAGCAGTACTTC	CASSPSAYEQYF
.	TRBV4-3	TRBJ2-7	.	TGCGCCAGCAGCCAAGAGGAGAGGGGTTACGAGCAGTACTTC	CASSQEERGYEQYF
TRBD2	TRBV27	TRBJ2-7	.	TGTGCCAGCAGAAGCGGGGGGAAGGACGAGCAGTACTTC	CASRSGGKDEQYF
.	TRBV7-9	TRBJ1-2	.	TGTGCCAGCAGCCCCCCGGGGGCTAACTATGGCTACACCTTC	CASSPPGANYGYTF
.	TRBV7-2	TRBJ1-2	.	TGTGCCAGCAGCTTAGCCCAGGGTCCCTATGGCTACACCTTC	CASSLAQGPYGYTF
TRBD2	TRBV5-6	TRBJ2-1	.	TGTGCCAGCAGCCTAGCGGGAGGGCCGGAAAATGAGCAGTTCTTC	CASSLAGGPENEQFF
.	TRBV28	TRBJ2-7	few	TGTGCCAGCAGTCCGGGCTACGAGCAGTACTTC	CASSPGYEQYF